A selection of T cell receptor beta chains follows, all from one sample in a study of blood T cell repertoires in COVID-19. Profiling relied on immunoSEQ multiplex PCR, and the TCRdb table lists in-frame clones only, not all of them. The table includes 180,000 or so clones, around 81% detected once. Sequencing was carried out using peripheral blood. The receptors here all came from a human donor with acute or convalescent COVID-19. The donor label of this sample is uncertain. The CDR3 runs from the conserved cysteine through the conserved F or W. D genes are given only for firm matches.

d_call	v_call	cdr3_length	j_call	cdr3_aa
TRBD1	TRBV6-6	15	TRBJ2-7	CASSSIDRGSYEQYF
.	TRBV7-2	12	TRBJ2-3	CASSLTRDTQYF
.	TRBV12-3/TRBV12-4	12	TRBJ1-4	CASRASNEKLFF
TRBD1	TRBV7-9	12	TRBJ1-2	CASSFGQGHSGF
TRBD1	TRBV5-1	13	TRBJ1-2	CASSRGTGYGYTF
TRBD1	TRBV7-3	14	TRBJ1-1	CASSDQPGQGEAFF
.	TRBV30	13	TRBJ1-3	CAWSTQGGNTIYF
.	TRBV27	15	TRBJ1-5	CASSLRRSGTQPQHF
.	TRBV7-2	14	TRBJ2-5	CASTPRTVQETQYF
TRBD1	TRBV18	17	TRBJ2-1	CASSPPPGTGPTNEQFF
.	TRBV12-3/TRBV12-4	13	TRBJ2-7	CASSLGSLYEQYF
.	TRBV6-9	14	TRBJ1-5	CASRSGRSNQPQHF
.	TRBV10-3	14	TRBJ1-4	CAISERGTNEKLFF
.	TRBV5-4	16	TRBJ2-5	CASSRLEELGAETQYF
.	TRBV6-1	14	TRBJ2-2	CASCATGNTGELFF
TRBD1	TRBV5-1	15	TRBJ1-5	CASSPGGTGEQPQHF
.	TRBV27	13	TRBJ2-1	CASSLRSDNEQFF
TRBD2	TRBV30	16	TRBJ2-3	CAWSVGDASGSDTQYF
.	TRBV4-1	13	TRBJ2-1	CASSQPSSLERFF
.	TRBV20-1	11	TRBJ2-7	CSALGAREQYF
.	TRBV6-5	15	TRBJ2-5	CASIPQGELKETQYF
TRBD2	TRBV27	14	TRBJ2-7	CASSFGGGLDEQYF
.	TRBV6-1	17	TRBJ1-3	CASSGHLGALSGNTIYF
TRBD1	TRBV11-3	16	TRBJ1-1	CASSLGQGRGSTEAFF
TRBD2	TRBV18	15	TRBJ2-1	CASSDSGIADNEQFF
TRBD1	TRBV27	15	TRBJ2-7	CASSPYRGTTYEQYF
.	TRBV19	16	TRBJ2-6	CASRNRYFSGANVLTF
.	TRBV2	14	TRBJ1-5	CASSVEQSNQPQHF
.	TRBV20-1	10	TRBJ2-5	CSAARETQYF
TRBD1	TRBV23-1	17	TRBJ1-2	CASSRSDRGRRNYGYTF
.	TRBV5-1	17	TRBJ2-2	CASRDLYADFHTGELFF
TRBD1	TRBV7-2	14	TRBJ2-7	CASSPQGASYEQYF
.	TRBV2	15	TRBJ1-3	CASSDLGGSGNTIYF
.	TRBV3-1/TRBV3-2	12	TRBJ1-4	CASSQRGEKLFF
TRBD1	TRBV6-5	13	TRBJ1-2	CASLDRGGYGYTF
.	TRBV7-3	14	TRBJ2-1	CASSLTDGAHEQFF
.	TRBV6-5	16	TRBJ2-3	CASSYSGIGDTDTQYF
TRBD1	TRBV10-3	13	TRBJ1-1	CAASDRVDTEAFF
.	TRBV12-3/TRBV12-4	13	TRBJ1-5	CASRVAGGQPQHF
.	TRBV14	14	TRBJ2-7	CASSQLLGPSEQYF
TRBD1	TRBV7-2	15	TRBJ2-7	CASSLGDRVLDEQYF
TRBD1	TRBV11-1	15	TRBJ2-7	CASSLGPGGTYEQYF
.	TRBV6-5	13	TRBJ2-2	CASKGVETGELFF
.	TRBV19	12	TRBJ1-1	CASSIGGVEAFF
.	TRBV11-1	15	TRBJ1-6	CASSLHDTLNSPLHF
.	TRBV2	13	TRBJ1-1	CASSDRVATEAFF
TRBD1	TRBV2	16	TRBJ1-1	CASRPSTGARGTEAFF
.	TRBV27	16	TRBJ1-6	CASSPPPGRKNSPLHF
TRBD1	TRBV19	15	TRBJ1-5	CASSVSQGAGQPQHF
.	TRBV4-2	18	TRBJ1-2	CASSQDGDWGERGNGYTF
.	TRBV7-2	14	TRBJ1-6	CASSLDRENSPLHF
.	TRBV11-2	16	TRBJ1-6	CASSLHGGGNNSPLHF
.	TRBV7-3	16	TRBJ1-5	CASRSPSQRFNQPQHF